Included here is one T cell receptor (beta chain) sequence, with context. This clonotype was counted ten times or more. Its cognate antigen has yet to be identified. Per-nucleotide qualities are absent, and no much larger clonotype sits a single base away. The sample is drawn from a study of T cell repertoires in cytomegalovirus infection (dated by TCRdb to 2018 to 2020). With respect to the entire study: Because public TCR beta signatures pointed to carriage of CMV infection together with the matching HLA type, the HLA type of each donor mattered for the analysis.

This sample was sequenced with an Illumina HiSeq 1500. TCRdb trimmed the raw reads at Q25, called clones with MiXCR and kept productive beta chains. A single entry per CDR3 protein holds the most common genes and DNA from its merged rows. Present in this sample are 76,000 or so distinct CDR3 sequences, 3.7% of which were seen just once. The top ten constitute less than 5% of the sample. Study-wide findings and limitations: In the ex vivo response, HLA-C-restricted CMV-specific TCR beta clonotypes were dominant, and in two of eight donors the single most frequent clonotype came from this HLA-C-restricted group. In both this cohort and an independent roughly 400-donor cohort, the cumulative frequency of public TCR beta family members distinguished carriers of CMV infection plus the relevant HLA type.

The germline ends are 7 bases apart after V is trimmed by 3 bases and J by 2 bases. The CDR3 sequence holds 13 residues, the cysteine and phenylalanine included. The DNA shown is the 39-base CDR3, in frame from base 1. Based on the germline V gene, the CDR1 and CDR2 sequences are KGHDR and SFDVKD. The V gene is TRBV24-1 and the J gene is TRBJ2-7; the D gene cannot be resolved reliably. Input material: PBMCs. The clonotype comes from a human donor in good health (CMV status not recorded). Some clones in this sample may be carry-over from other donors' samples. The nucleotide sequence is TGTGCCACCAGTGATCGGACCACCTACGAGCAGTACTTC. Translated, it gives CATSDRTTYEQYF.